One and the same sample provided the 5 T cell receptor beta chains below, sequenced in a study of T cell responses to AZD1222 COVID-19 vaccine. Clones were sequenced by immunoSEQ multiplex PCR, and TCRdb holds only the in-frame ones, with some missing. The sample has approximately 150,000 clones, 85% to 95% seen once. Specimen: peripheral blood, collected on day 0 of AZD1222 vaccination. These receptors all come from an adult in good health.

The chain has TRBV5-4 and TRBJ1-2; D gene unclear. The CDR3 totals 13 residues. With 0 bases removed from V and 8 bases from J, the gap between germline ends came to 11 bases. In germline, CDR1 is SGHNT, CDR2 YYREEE (reference sequence). CDR3 DNA sequence: TGTGCCAGCAGCTTGGATGGAGTGGGCGGCTACACCTTC. Translating gives CASSLDGVGGYTF.

The V call is TRBV29-1, the J call TRBJ2-7; 9 bases are a match to TRBD2. Unmatched junction bases numbered 13, after V lost 0 bases and J lost 7 bases. From germline, CDR1 is SQVTM and CDR2 ANQGSEA. CDR3 length: 16 amino acids. The CDR3: CSVEDRQRGDSWEQYF. Written as DNA, the CDR3 is TGCAGCGTTGAAGATCGGCAGCGGGGGGACTCCTGGGAGCAGTACTTC.

The CDR3 region is CAWRKATGGNTGELFF. CDR3 bases: TGTGCCTGGAGAAAAGCTACAGGGGGGAACACCGGGGAGCTGTTTTTT. This rearrangement joins TRBV30 to TRBJ2-2, with TRBD1 matching 8 bases. J gave up 1 base and V 3 bases, and 7 bases lay outside the gene matches. This CDR3 has 16 residues. Germline V lookup: CDR1 GTSNPN, CDR2 SVGIG (reference sequence).

V gene TRBV5-6 combines with J gene TRBJ1-4; 7 nucleotides line up with TRBD1. Germline CDR1 SGHDT, CDR2 YYEEEE. Trimming cost V 4 bases and J 8 bases; bases outside gene matches: 8. The CDR3 has 14 amino acids. CDR3 DNA: TGTGCCAGCAGCACGACAGGGAGGGAAGAAAAACTGTTTTTT. Its translation: CASSTTGREEKLFF.

V gene TRBV27 combines with J gene TRBJ2-3; perhaps TRBD2 as D (6 bases). V gave up 8 bases and J gave up 5 bases, with 11 bases separating them. The V gene's germline CDR1 is MNHEY and CDR2 SMNVEV (reference sequence). The CDR3 runs to 12 residues. DNA for the CDR3: TGTGCCAGCGGGAGGCCGGTAGATACGCAGTATTTT. This codes for CASGRPVDTQYF.